A single TCR beta chain is shown here with its context. The data derive from a study of blood T cell repertoires in COVID-19. Study overall: The study drew acute and convalescent COVID-19 samples from the United States, Italy and Spain.

Sequenced by immunoSEQ multiplex PCR; TCRdb stores in-frame clones only, minus some. The sample records 84,000 or so clones, more than 75% being singletons. What was sequenced was peripheral blood. This sequence originates from a woman of 80 years or more with acute or convalescent COVID-19.

This CDR3 is CASRGSSRPNSYEQYF. The CDR3 coding sequence is TGCGCCAGTAGGGGATCTTCCCGCCCCAACTCCTACGAGCAGTACTTC. This chain connects TRBV5-1 to TRBJ2-7; tentatively, D is TRBD1 (5 bases). The CDR3 is made up of 16 amino acids. The ends were cut back, 8 bases at V and 0 bases at J, with 21 bases in the middle. Germline V CDR1 and CDR2: SGHRS, YFSETQ.